This is a list of T cell receptor beta chains from one sample in a study of shared clonotypes between healthy human individuals. Assay: immunoSEQ multiplex PCR; the TCRdb copy retains only in-frame clones and omits some. The sample consists of approximately 2,000,000 clones, around 93% of them appearing once. Sequencing used naive CD4+ T cells from PBMCs. Source of these receptors: a man in his late teens or twenties in good health. Some clones in this sample may be carry-over from other donors' samples. CDR3s include the opening cysteine and the closing phenylalanine or tryptophan. Each record gives: V gene, J gene, clone size, D gene, CDR3 protein, CDR3 DNA. D genes are given only for firm matches. Only some rows state a clone size, as once, few, many or a class for expanded clones.

>TRBV7-3|TRBJ2-3|.|.
CASSRWGADTQYF
TGTGCCAGCAGCCGATGGGGGGCAGATACGCAGTATTTT
>TRBV19|TRBJ2-7|.|.
CASSTIRGYEQYF
TGTGCCAGTAGCACGATCCGGGGCTACGAGCAGTACTTC
>TRBV11-2|TRBJ2-2|.|.
CASSLWRGQRNTGELFF
TGTGCCAGCAGCTTATGGCGTGGACAGAGAAACACCGGGGAGCTGTTTTTT
>TRBV29-1|TRBJ2-3|.|TRBD2
CSVDLAGSTDTQYF
TGCAGCGTTGACCTAGCGGGGAGCACAGATACGCAGTATTTT
>TRBV28|TRBJ1-1|.|.
CASARGGIMNTEAFF
TGTGCCAGCGCACGGGGGGGGATCATGAACACTGAAGCTTTCTTT
>TRBV6-5|TRBJ1-6|.|.
CASRGGNSYNSPLHF
TGTGCCAGTAGAGGGGGGAACTCCTATAATTCACCCCTCCACTTT
>TRBV6-5|TRBJ2-7|.|TRBD2
CASSQGLAGAYEQYF
TGTGCCAGCAGCCAAGGACTAGCGGGAGCTTACGAGCAGTACTTC
>TRBV30|TRBJ2-3|.|TRBD2
CAWSLAGPDTQYF
TGTGCCTGGAGCCTAGCGGGGCCGGATACGCAGTATTTT
>TRBV18|TRBJ1-2|.|.
CASSLPGVQRGYGYTF
TGTGCCAGCTCACTCCCCGGTGTACAGAGGGGGTATGGCTACACCTTC
>TRBV5-1|TRBJ1-1|.|.
CASRREANTEAFF
TGCGCCAGCAGGCGGGAGGCGAACACTGAAGCTTTCTTT
>TRBV10-3|TRBJ2-7|once|.
CAISLDRRYYEQYF
TGTGCCATCAGTTTGGACCGACGATACTACGAGCAGTACTTC
>TRBV28|TRBJ1-5|.|.
CASSPTGSNQPQHF
TGTGCCAGCAGTCCGACAGGTAGCAATCAGCCCCAGCATTTT
>TRBV15|TRBJ1-1|.|.
CATRRRVNTEAFF
TGTGCCACCAGGCGCAGGGTGAACACTGAAGCTTTCTTT
>TRBV5-4|TRBJ2-2|.|.
CASSLTPRDVGELFF
TGTGCCAGCAGCTTGACACCCAGGGATGTCGGGGAGCTGTTTTTT
>TRBV15|TRBJ2-2|.|.
CASYKSNTGELFF
TGTGCCAGTTACAAGAGCAACACCGGGGAGCTGTTTTTT
>TRBV6-1|TRBJ2-7|.|.
CASSDRAPHPSYEQYF
TGTGCCAGCAGTGACAGGGCCCCTCACCCGTCCTACGAGCAGTACTTC
>TRBV4-1|TRBJ2-7|.|.
CASSRREGVARSYEQYF
TGCGCCAGCAGCCGACGGGAAGGAGTAGCGAGGTCCTACGAGCAGTACTTC
>TRBV15|TRBJ2-7|.|TRBD2
CATSRELAGVREQYF
TGTGCCACCAGCAGAGAACTAGCGGGAGTGCGGGAGCAGTACTTC
>TRBV29-1|TRBJ2-1|.|TRBD2
CSASPGLAGYNEQFF
TGCAGCGCTAGCCCGGGGCTAGCGGGATACAATGAGCAGTTCTTC
>TRBV5-1|TRBJ1-4|.|.
CASSLEAGGLNEKLFF
TGCGCCAGCAGCTTGGAGGCAGGCGGGTTAAATGAAAAACTGTTTTTT
>TRBV5-6|TRBJ2-7|.|.
CASSLENSYEQYF
TGTGCCAGCAGCTTAGAGAACTCCTACGAGCAGTACTTC
>TRBV9|TRBJ1-1|.|.
CASSDRDLNTEAFF
TGTGCCAGCAGCGACAGGGATCTGAACACTGAAGCTTTCTTT
>TRBV5-1|TRBJ2-3|.|.
CASSPERWGTDTQYF
TGCGCCAGCAGCCCCGAGCGGTGGGGGACAGATACGCAGTATTTT
>TRBV7-8|TRBJ1-3|.|TRBD1
CASRDDREFSGNTIYF
TGTGCCAGCAGAGACGACAGGGAGTTCTCTGGAAACACCATATATTTT
>TRBV6-6|TRBJ2-1|.|.
CASRTLTRSSYNEQFF
TGTGCCAGCAGAACTCTCACTAGGAGCTCCTACAATGAGCAGTTCTTC
>TRBV9|TRBJ2-1|.|.
CASSVGGQTNNEQFF
TGTGCCAGCAGCGTGGGGGGACAGACGAACAATGAGCAGTTCTTC
>TRBV4-3|TRBJ1-1|.|TRBD1
CASSQFTGGIGTEAFF
TGCGCCAGCAGCCAATTTACAGGGGGAATCGGCACTGAAGCTTTCTTT
>TRBV5-1|TRBJ2-2|.|.
CASSPGLLNTGELFF
TGCGCCAGCAGCCCTGGCCTCTTGAACACCGGGGAGCTGTTTTTT
>TRBV5-1|TRBJ2-1|.|TRBD2
CASSPLAAGVNEQFF
TGCGCCAGCAGCCCGCTAGCAGCGGGAGTGAATGAGCAGTTCTTC
>TRBV28|TRBJ2-5|.|.
CASSLGYQETQYF
TGTGCCAGCAGTTTAGGGTACCAAGAGACCCAGTACTTC
>TRBV7-2|TRBJ2-5|.|TRBD2
CASSLEASGFQTQYF
TGTGCCAGCAGCTTAGAGGCTAGCGGGTTTCAGACCCAGTACTTC
>TRBV6-5|TRBJ1-1|.|.
CASSYLQTGGTEAFF
TGTGCCAGCAGTTACTTACAGACGGGGGGCACTGAAGCTTTCTTT
>TRBV13|TRBJ2-7|.|.
CASSSSGSSYEQYF
TGTGCCAGCAGCTCCTCCGGGAGCTCCTACGAGCAGTACTTC
>TRBV9|TRBJ2-3|.|TRBD2
CASSVRSGSSTDTQYF
TGTGCCAGCAGCGTACGGAGCGGGAGTAGCACAGATACGCAGTATTTT
>TRBV9|TRBJ2-1|.|TRBD2
CASSTGTTNEQFF
TGTGCCAGCAGCACCGGGACTACCAATGAGCAGTTCTTC
>TRBV27|TRBJ2-7|.|.
CASSSNYEQYF
TGTGCCAGCAGCTCGAACTACGAGCAGTACTTC
>TRBV6-1|TRBJ2-1|.|.
CASSEQLYNEQFF
TGTGCCAGCAGTGAACAGCTCTACAATGAGCAGTTCTTC
>TRBV6-4|TRBJ1-2|.|.
CARPSQLEGNGYTF
TGTGCCAGGCCCTCACAGCTGGAGGGCAATGGCTACACCTTC
>TRBV7-2|TRBJ1-5|.|.
CASSPPGVREQPQHF
TGTGCCAGCAGCCCCCCAGGGGTTAGGGAGCAGCCCCAGCATTTT
>TRBV10-1|TRBJ1-3|.|TRBD1
CASSESTGTGVDTIYF
TGCGCCAGCAGTGAGTCGACCGGGACAGGGGTGGACACCATATATTTT
>TRBV9|TRBJ2-6|.|.
CASSVRSSGANVLTF
TGTGCCAGCAGCGTAAGATCGTCTGGGGCCAACGTCCTGACTTTC
>TRBV28|TRBJ1-2|.|.
CASSSRSYGYTF
TGTGCCAGCAGTTCCCGATCCTATGGCTACACCTTC
>TRBV6-6|TRBJ1-2|.|TRBD1
CASSWLRQGSNYGYTF
TGTGCCAGCAGTTGGCTACGACAGGGGAGTAACTATGGCTACACCTTC
>TRBV10-3|TRBJ2-1|.|TRBD1
CAITQGPGDRGIYNEQFF
TGTGCCATCACCCAAGGACCGGGCGACAGGGGAATTTACAATGAGCAGTTCTTC
>TRBV19|TRBJ1-1|.|.
CASSMGYTEAFF
TGTGCCAGTAGTATGGGATACACTGAAGCTTTCTTT
>TRBV6-1|TRBJ1-2|.|TRBD1
CASSIYRGESGYTF
TGTGCCAGCAGTATCTACAGGGGGGAGAGTGGCTACACCTTC
>TRBV28|TRBJ2-6|once|.
CASKSGANVLTF
TGTGCCAGTAAGTCTGGGGCCAACGTCCTGACTTTC
>TRBV4-3|TRBJ2-1|.|.
CASSLFGEDNEQFF
TGCGCCAGCAGCCTATTCGGGGAAGACAATGAGCAGTTCTTC
>TRBV5-6|TRBJ2-7|.|.
CASSLVGGGGQYF
TGTGCCAGCAGCTTGGTGGGGGGAGGTGGGCAGTACTTC